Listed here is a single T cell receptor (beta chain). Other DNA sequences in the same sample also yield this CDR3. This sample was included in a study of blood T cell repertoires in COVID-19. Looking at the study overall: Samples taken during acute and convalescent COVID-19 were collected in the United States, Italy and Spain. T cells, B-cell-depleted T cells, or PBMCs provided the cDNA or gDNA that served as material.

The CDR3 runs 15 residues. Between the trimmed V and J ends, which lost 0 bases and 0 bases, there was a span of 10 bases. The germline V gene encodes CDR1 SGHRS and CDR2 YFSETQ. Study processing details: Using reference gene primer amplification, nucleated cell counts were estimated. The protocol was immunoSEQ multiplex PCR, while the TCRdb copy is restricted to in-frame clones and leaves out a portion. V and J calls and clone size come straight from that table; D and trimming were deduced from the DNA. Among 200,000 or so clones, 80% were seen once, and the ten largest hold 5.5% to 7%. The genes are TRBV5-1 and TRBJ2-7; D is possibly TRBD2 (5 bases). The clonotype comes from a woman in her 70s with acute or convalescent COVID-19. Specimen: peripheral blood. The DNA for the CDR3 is TGCGCCAGCAGCTTGGGCGGGTCTAGCTCCTACGAGCAGTACTTC. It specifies CASSLGGSSSYEQYF.